The 15 T cell receptor beta chains below come from one sample, sequenced in a study of cytomegalovirus exposure and HLA in healthy donors (dated by TCRdb to about 2017). Receptor amplification or capture employed the immunoSEQ multiplex PCR assay. For the multiplex PCR, a mixture combining 60 forward primers for TCR Vbeta segments and 13 reverse primers for TCR Jbeta segments was used. The clones in this table, taken by TCRdb from immuneACCESS, are in-frame only. Not every clone is retained; where verified, under half of the shortfall comes from an unresolved V gene, and the cause of the rest is unknown. This sample lists around 150,000 clones; around 78% were detected once. Together, the top ten hold roughly 0.99% of the sample. Sequences were obtained from PBMCs. Source of these receptors: a woman aged 40 to 49 in good health and CMV-seronegative.

The table lists this clone with a few counts. The chain carries TRBV30 and TRBJ2-1; 15 bases fit TRBD2. Germline CDR1 reads GTSNPN; CDR2 reads SVGIG (reference sequence). There are 14 residues in the CDR3. V was clipped by 1 base and J by 10 bases; unmatched bases: 2. Here the CDR3 reads CAWSDGLAGGEQFF. CDR3 coding DNA: TGTGCCTGGAGTGATGGACTAGCGGGAGGGGAGCAGTTCTTC.

The rearrangement links TRBV7-9 to TRBJ1-1; D gene uncertain. The CDR3 contains 13 residues. CDR1 and CDR2 (germline): SEHNR, FQNEAQ (reference sequence). V was pared by 5 bases and J by 8 bases, with 15 bases between. In DNA, the CDR3 is TGTGCCAGCAGCGTAGACGGAGGCTTGGAAGCTTTCTTT. Translating it yields CASSVDGGLEAFF.

The chain joins TRBV11-3 to TRBJ1-2; D not certain. This CDR3 has 13 residues. Trimming stripped 6 bases from V and 5 bases from J, with 13 bases between. CDR1 and CDR2 from the germline V gene are SGHNT and YENEEA. The CDR3 loop is CASSLAGFYGYTF. The CDR3, as DNA: TGTGCCAGCAGTCTAGCGGGTTTTTATGGCTACACCTTC.

The chain combines TRBV19 with TRBJ1-1; D is possibly TRBD1 (5 bases). Germline assignment: CDR1 LNHDA and CDR2 SQIVND (reference sequence). V was clipped by 8 bases and J by 5 bases, with 12 bases between them. The CDR3 length is 12 residues. The DNA of the CDR3 is TGTGCCAGTTCGTTTCCAGGGACTGAAGCTTTCTTT. Amino acids: CASSFPGTEAFF.

This clone was observed once. CDR3 sequence reads: CAISPITGTEAFF. The CDR3 region has the DNA TGTGCCATCAGTCCCATTACGGGCACTGAAGCTTTCTTT. This chain connects TRBV10-3 to TRBJ1-1; D is unclear. CDR3 size: 13 residues. With 5 bases removed from V and 4 bases from J, the gap between germline ends came to 11 bases. The germline V gene encodes CDR1 ENHRY and CDR2 SYGVKD.

The chain joins TRBV29-1 to TRBJ2-2; the match to TRBD2 covers 9 bases. CDR3 size: 17 residues. J was trimmed by 4 bases and V by 4 bases; bases with no gene match: 13. Germline CDR1 reads SQVTM; CDR2 reads ANQGSEA. The CDR3, as DNA: TGCAGCGTTGTAGCGGGAGCGGGTGTAATGGGCACCGGGGAGCTGTTTTTT. This sequence encodes CSVVAGAGVMGTGELFF.

The V and J genes are TRBV5-1 and TRBJ2-3; 11 nucleotides align to TRBD1. The CDR3 has 18 residues. The germline V gene encodes CDR1 SGHRS and CDR2 YFSETQ. Trimming at V came to 4 bases and at J to 1 base, leaving 11 bases not matched to a gene. For the CDR3, the DNA is TGCGCCAGCAGCACGACAAGACTGGACAGGGGGCGCACAGATACGCAGTATTTT. Translation: CASSTTRLDRGRTDTQYF.

The rearrangement uses TRBV21-1 and TRBJ2-2; the DNA was not used to check the table's D call, TRBD1. TRBV21-1 is given as a pseudogene. The CDR3 covers 17 residues. The CDR3 spells CASSTISGQRNTGELFF. In DNA, the CDR3 is TGTGCCAGCAGCACGATCTCTGGACAGCGGAACACCGGGGAGCTGTTTTTT.

This clone was observed a handful of times. The J gene is TRBJ2-7, the V gene TRBV27; TRBD1 agrees at 7 bases. Per the germline V gene, CDR1 is MNHEY and CDR2 is SMNVEV (reference sequence). Germline trimming cut 5 bases from V and 2 bases from J; bases unmatched to any gene: 9. This CDR3 is 15 amino acids long. The chain's CDR3 is CASSLPTGIPYEQYF. In DNA, the CDR3 is TGTGCCAGCAGTCTTCCGACAGGGATTCCCTACGAGCAGTACTTC.

The chain is built from TRBV4-1 and TRBJ2-1; 10 bases match TRBD2. V shed 0 bases and J 8 bases; nucleotides not matched to a gene: 4. CDR3 length: 15 amino acids. Germline V gene lookup returns CDR1 MGHRA and CDR2 YSYEKL. CDR3 sequence reads: CASSQESGTSDEQFF. The CDR3 DNA sequence: TGCGCCAGCAGCCAAGAGTCCGGGACTAGCGATGAGCAGTTCTTC.

This clone is a singleton in its sample. The chain has TRBV5-1 and TRBJ2-7; 13 positions match TRBD2. The CDR3 has 18 amino acids. CDR1 is SGHRS, CDR2 YFSETQ, per germline. V lost 3 bases, J lost 1 base, and 10 bases stayed unmatched. The CDR3: CASSSGLAGEVRSYEQYF. DNA for the CDR3: TGCGCCAGCAGCTCCGGACTAGCGGGAGAAGTAAGGTCCTACGAGCAGTACTTC.

V and J are TRBV28 and TRBJ1-2, with 8 bases matching TRBD1. The CDR3 covers 14 residues. The ends lost 5 bases at V and 5 bases at J; junction bases unmatched: 7. From germline, CDR1 is MDHEN and CDR2 SYDVKM. CDR3 coding DNA: TGTGCCAGCAGTCCCTTAGACAGGGGTTATGGCTACACCTTC. Translated: CASSPLDRGYGYTF.

The chain uses TRBV7-9 and TRBJ2-7; TRBD2 matches 10 bases. Losses at the gene ends were 4 bases for V and 3 bases for J; bases not matched to a gene: 6. This CDR3 is built from 15 residues. Per the germline V gene, CDR1 is SEHNR and CDR2 is FQNEAQ (reference sequence). As DNA, the CDR3 is TGTGCCAGCAGCTCCGGACTAGCGGACGTCTACGAGCAGTACTTC. Protein product: CASSSGLADVYEQYF.

This clone was counted once. The chain links TRBV4-1 to TRBJ2-1; the D gene is possibly TRBD2 (5 bases). V was clipped by 0 bases and J by 7 bases, with 16 bases between them. The germline V gene has CDR1 MGHRA and CDR2 YSYEKL. The CDR3 loop spans 16 amino acids. The CDR3 loop reads CASSQDQRPGMNEQFF. The CDR3 DNA sequence: TGCGCCAGCAGCCAAGACCAACGGCCGGGGATGAATGAGCAGTTCTTC.

The V call is TRBV2, the J call TRBJ2-1, with TRBD2 matching 8 bases. CDR3 length equals 14 residues. The V and J ends lost 6 bases and 9 bases, in that order; junction bases with no gene match: 10. Per the germline V gene, CDR1 is SNHLY and CDR2 is FYNNEI. CDR3 region: CASRPGLGAPEQFF. The CDR3 DNA sequence: TGTGCCAGCAGACCGGGACTAGGTGCTCCTGAGCAGTTCTTC.